One sample yielded the 9 T cell receptor beta chains listed below, sequenced in a study of early stage breast cancer tumors. Assay used: immunoSEQ multiplex PCR; TCRdb lists only in-frame clones, some missing. The sample records roughly 19,000 clones, 75% to 80% being singletons. Sequencing was carried out using blood. The receptors were gathered from a person in their sixties with breast cancer.

The chain has TRBV4-1 and TRBJ1-2; D may be TRBD1 (6 bases). The CDR3 covers 15 residues. Germline-derived CDR1 and CDR2 are MGHRA and YSYEKL. The germline V and J ends were trimmed by 1 base and 7 bases, with 16 bases remaining between them. The CDR3 bases are TGCGCCAGCAGCCAAGCCGAGGGGGGTATCTTTGGCTACACCTTC. Translated, it gives CASSQAEGGIFGYTF.

J is TRBJ2-7 and V is TRBV13; maybe TRBD2 (5 bases). Germline V gene sequence: CDR1 PRHDT, CDR2 FYEKMQ (reference sequence). With 3 bases removed from V and 2 bases from J, the gap between germline ends came to 8 bases. The CDR3 extends over 13 amino acids. CDR3 DNA sequence: TGTGCCAGCAGCTTCGGGGTGGCCTACGAGCAGTACTTC. Translated: CASSFGVAYEQYF.

The chain uses TRBV19 and TRBJ1-4; D unclear. The CDR3 totals 14 residues. V lost 3 bases and J 0 bases, leaving 5 bases between the germline ends. Per germline, CDR1 LNHDA and CDR2 SQIVND (reference sequence). CDR3 region: CASSMSATNEKLFF. The CDR3 DNA follows: TGTGCCAGTAGTATGTCAGCAACTAATGAAAAACTGTTTTTT.

The chain employs TRBV7-8 and TRBJ1-2; a possible D gene is TRBD1 (5 bases). Germline values: CDR1 SGHVS, CDR2 FQNEAQ. Trimming removed 1 base from V and 5 bases from J, with 17 bases in between. This CDR3 is 16 amino acids long. The CDR3 nucleotides read TGTGCCAGCAGCTTAGAATTGGGGGGTCCGGGATATGGCTACACCTTC. It yields the protein CASSLELGGPGYGYTF. The full variable domain, in which reference TRBV7-8 and TRBJ1-2 provide the parts outside the CDR3, is GAGVSQSPRYKVAKRGQDVALRCDPISGHVSLFWYQQALGQGPEFLTYFQNEAQLDKSGLPSDRFFAERPEGSVSTLKIQRTQQEDSAVYLCASSLELGGPGYGYTFGSGTRLTVV.

J is TRBJ2-7 and V is TRBV5-1; unclear D gene. Per germline, CDR1 SGHRS and CDR2 YFSETQ. The germline V and J ends were trimmed by 5 bases and 6 bases, with 9 bases remaining between them. This CDR3 spans 11 amino acids. CDR3 coding DNA: TGCGCCAGCAGTATCGAACGCGAGCAGTACTTC. Translating it yields CASSIEREQYF.

The chain combines TRBV28 with TRBJ1-5; possible D gene TRBD1, 5 bases. V dropped 5 bases and J dropped 2 bases, with 13 bases sitting between them. CDR1 MDHEN and CDR2 SYDVKM come from the germline V gene. The CDR3 runs 15 residues. The CDR3 sequence is CASSRDRGGNQPQHF. The CDR3 DNA follows: TGTGCCAGCAGTCGGGACCGCGGGGGCAATCAGCCCCAGCATTTT.

V gene TRBV4-1 combines with J gene TRBJ1-3; the D is unclear. Trimming removed 1 base at V and 4 bases at J, with 11 bases between. CDR1 is MGHRA and CDR2 is YSYEKL in the germline V gene. CDR3 length: 15 residues. CDR3 coding DNA: TGCGCCAGCAGCCAAGTGAGGGTATCGGGAAACACCATATATTTT. This encodes CASSQVRVSGNTIYF.

In nucleotides, the CDR3 is TGTGCCTGGAGCGTGGGTCCAAACTATGGCTACACCTTC. This encodes CAWSVGPNYGYTF. The chain recombines TRBV30 with TRBJ1-2; D remains unclear. V was shortened by 3 bases and J by 2 bases, with 10 bases between the two germline ends. Germline lookup yields CDR1 GTSNPN and CDR2 SVGIG (reference sequence). This CDR3 contains 13 residues.

Regarding this clone: The sample contains more than one DNA sequence encoding this CDR3. This rearrangement joins TRBV18 to TRBJ2-3; D uncertain. V shed 3 bases and J shed 3 bases, with 7 bases lying between them. This CDR3 region has 13 residues. Germline V gene data show CDR1 as KGHSH and CDR2 as LQKENI. The CDR3 nucleotides are TGTGCCAGCTCACCTCCCTCGACAGATACGCAGTATTTT. It codes for CASSPPSTDTQYF.